The 9 T cell receptor beta chains given below trace back to one sample, sequenced in a study of T-cell memory formation after mild COVID-19. TCRdb re-called the 5' RACE reads with MiXCR, one entry per CDR3 protein. The sample holds roughly 200,000 distinct CDR3 sequences, about a fifth seen once. The sample taken for sequencing was PBMCs or a T cell subset sorted from them (not recorded which). All receptors derive from an adult woman who had mild COVID-19 (a few samples of this study predate the infection). Cell type and time point are not known.

J is TRBJ2-7 and V is TRBV3-1; D is possibly TRBD1 (7 bases). The CDR3 is 18 amino acids. Looked up from germline, CDR1 is LGHDT and CDR2 is YNNKEL (reference sequence). Trimming cost V 1 base and J 4 bases, with 23 bases left between them. CDR3 in DNA: TGTGCCAGCAGCCAAGTAATCCTTACAGGGGAGGAGAAGTACGAGCAGTACTTC. It translates to CASSQVILTGEEKYEQYF.

This clonotype was counted only a few times. This chain links TRBV20-1 with TRBJ2-3; 9 positions match TRBD2. Unmatched junction bases numbered 9, after V lost 5 bases and J lost 9 bases. The CDR3 has 13 amino acids. Germline lookup yields CDR1 DFQATT and CDR2 SNEGSKA (reference sequence). CDR3 bases: TGCAGTGCTCGTCCCGGGACTAGCCTGACGCAGTATTTT. This codes for CSARPGTSLTQYF.

The chain couples TRBV24-1 to TRBJ2-5; 9 bases match TRBD2. The CDR3 runs to 16 residues. The germline V gene has CDR1 KGHDR and CDR2 SFDVKD. The J segment lost 4 bases and the V segment lost 2 bases, leaving 7 bases of the junction unmatched. CDR3 sequence (DNA): TGTGCCACCAGTGATTGGCGGGAGGGCCGCAGAGAGACCCAGTACTTC. It codes for CATSDWREGRRETQYF.

The rearrangement links TRBV19 to TRBJ2-1, with a tentative D call TRBD2 (6 bases). CDR1 and CDR2 from the germline V gene are LNHDA and SQIVND (reference sequence). This CDR3 contains 18 residues. The V gene lost 6 bases and the J gene lost 0 bases, with 21 bases spanning the gap. CDR3 coding DNA: TGTGCCAGTAGCCCTAAATTATTAGTCGGGAGCTCCTACAATGAGCAGTTCTTC. Encoded protein: CASSPKLLVGSSYNEQFF. Full variable domain (missing parts from reference TRBV19 and TRBJ2-1): DGGITQSPKYLFRKEGQNVTLSCEQNLNHDAMYWYRQDPGQGLRLIYYSQIVNDFQKGDIAEGYSVSREKKESFPLTVTSAQKNPTAFYLCASSPKLLVGSSYNEQFFGPGTRLTVL.

The sample holds a few counts of this clonotype. This sequence joins TRBV6-5 and TRBJ2-7; 9 nucleotides align to TRBD2. Germline V gene data show CDR1 as MNHEY and CDR2 as SVGAGI. Germline trimming cut 2 bases from V and 6 bases from J; bases unmatched to any gene: 14. This CDR3 has 17 residues. The CDR3: CASSYGSRAGGLLEQYF. The CDR3 nucleotides are TGTGCCAGCAGTTACGGGTCTCGCGCGGGAGGGCTTCTCGAGCAGTACTTC.

The chain couples TRBV5-5 to TRBJ1-5; D is ambiguous. The germline CDR1 and CDR2 sequences are SGHKS and YYEKEE (reference sequence). The V and J ends lost 3 bases and 1 base respectively, with 5 bases between them. The CDR3 loop spans 13 amino acids. This CDR3 is CASSSFSNQPQHF. Written as DNA, the CDR3 is TGTGCCAGCAGCTCGTTCAGCAATCAGCCCCAGCATTTT.

The rearrangement uses TRBV30 and TRBJ2-7, with 9 bases identical to TRBD1. The CDR3 has 16 residues. Germline V gene lookup returns CDR1 GTSNPN and CDR2 SVGIG (reference sequence). V lost 1 base, J lost 2 bases, and 9 bases stayed unmatched. CDR3 region: CAWSGPLQGAAYEQYF. The DNA of the CDR3 is TGTGCCTGGAGTGGCCCCTTACAGGGGGCGGCCTACGAGCAGTACTTC.

The genes are TRBV6-2 or TRBV6-3 and TRBJ2-2; 13 bases fit TRBD2. V dropped 4 bases and J dropped 1; count of bases not matched to a gene: 6. Germline loops: CDR1 MNHEY, CDR2 SVGEGT. The CDR3 consists of 18 residues. The CDR3 sequence is CASSLLAGGDRNTGELFF. The CDR3 DNA sequence: TGTGCCAGCAGTTTACTAGCGGGAGGGGACCGGAACACCGGGGAGCTGTTTTTT.

The table lists this clonotype with a few counts. The chain combines TRBV29-1 with TRBJ1-2; 7 bases agree with TRBD1. The V segment lost 5 bases and the J segment 5 bases; nucleotides outside the gene matches: 2. The CDR3 length is 11 residues. Germline V gives CDR1 SQVTM, CDR2 ANQGSEA. CDR3 bases: TGCAGCGTTCAGACAGGGTATGGCTACACCTTC. Translation: CSVQTGYGYTF.